This T cell receptor (beta chain) was identified during a study of blood T cell repertoires in COVID-19. Overall study context: The study drew acute and convalescent COVID-19 samples from the United States, Italy and Spain.

Seattle patients were enrolled during active infection and followed longitudinally. In the original analysis: Amplifying reference gene primers gave estimates of nucleated cell counts. Measured with immunoSEQ multiplex PCR; TCRdb has only the in-frame clones, and not every one. That table supplies the V and J calls and clone size; D and trimming were determined from the DNA. The sample has tens of thousands of clones; about 74% are singletons. The CDR3 loop spans 15 amino acids. Trimming cost V 2 bases and J 0 bases; bases outside gene matches: 5. CDR1 SGHNT and CDR2 YYREEE come from the germline V gene (reference sequence).

The sequenced sample was peripheral blood. The origin of this receptor is a man aged 65 to 79 with COVID-19, enrolled during active disease. This rearrangement joins TRBV5-4 to TRBJ2-7; 7 nucleotides align to TRBD2. Here the CDR3 reads CASSLGTTLSYEQYF. The CDR3 DNA reads TGTGCCAGCAGCTTAGGGACTACCCTCTCCTACGAGCAGTACTTC.